The 27 T cell receptor beta chains reported below all come from one sample, sequenced in a study of T cell responses to AZD1222 COVID-19 vaccine. The repertoire was sequenced with immunoSEQ multiplex PCR; TCRdb's copy has only in-frame clones and lacks some. The sample contains about 140,000 clones, 75% to 95% of which appear only once. Sequenced here: peripheral blood, sampled on day 0 of AZD1222 vaccination. The source is an adult in good health.

The CDR3 region has the DNA TGTGCCAGCAGGGGCTTGGGGGGGAGTGGAAACACCATATATTTT. Protein product: CASRGLGGSGNTIYF. The V call is TRBV11-2, the J call TRBJ1-3; D might be TRBD1 (5 bases). The germline V gene encodes CDR1 SGHAT and CDR2 FQNNGV. V was cut by 6 bases and J by 3 bases, with 15 bases left in between. The CDR3 is 15 amino acids.

The chain couples TRBV6-5 to TRBJ1-5; D is undetermined. The V and J ends lost 6 bases and 2 bases respectively, with 8 bases between them. The CDR3 is 13 amino acids. Germline values: CDR1 MNHEY, CDR2 SVGAGI. The CDR3 here is CASRGSGNQPQHF. The CDR3 DNA follows: TGTGCCAGCAGGGGATCGGGCAATCAGCCCCAGCATTTT.

The chain is built from TRBV28 and TRBJ2-7; the match to TRBD1 covers 7 bases. This CDR3 spans 14 amino acids. CDR1 MDHEN and CDR2 SYDVKM come from the germline V gene. Trimming at V came to 5 bases and at J to 3 bases, leaving 7 bases not matched to a gene. CDR3: CASSPTGTVYEQYF. The DNA for the CDR3 is TGTGCCAGCAGTCCCACCGGGACAGTCTACGAGCAGTACTTC.

The chain links TRBV9 to TRBJ2-1; D possibly corresponds to TRBD2 (6 bases). This CDR3 has 18 residues. Germline V gene data show CDR1 as SGDLS and CDR2 as YYNGEE. The V end was cut by 4 bases, the J end by 0 bases, with 20 bases between. In DNA form, the CDR3 reads TGTGCCAGCAGCCCGCGGTTGGCGGGGAGTCTCTCCTACAATGAGCAGTTCTTC. This translates into CASSPRLAGSLSYNEQFF.

This clone was seen once. The chain has TRBV4-2 and TRBJ2-4, with TRBD2 as a possible D gene (5 bases). This CDR3 region has 15 residues. Germline CDR1 and CDR2: LGHNA and YNFKEQ. Trimming took 1 base from V and 1 from J, leaving 8 bases between them. CDR3 amino acids: CASSQGGEAKNIQYF. Written as DNA, the CDR3 is TGTGCCAGCAGCCAAGGTGGGGAGGCCAAAAACATTCAGTACTTC.

This clone was recorded a few times. The V gene is TRBV9, the J gene TRBJ2-2; D is perhaps TRBD1 (7 bases). The V and J ends lost 7 bases and 6 bases respectively, with 10 bases between them. This CDR3 spans 12 amino acids. Looked up from germline, CDR1 is SGDLS and CDR2 is YYNGEE. The CDR3 loop is CASGGGPGELFF. CDR3 coding DNA: TGTGCCAGCGGAGGGGGCCCCGGGGAGCTGTTTTTT.

The CDR3 spells CASTPLDRYGYTF. CDR3 DNA sequence: TGTGCCAGCACCCCGCTGGACCGGTATGGCTACACCTTC. The chain carries TRBV14 and TRBJ1-2; D gene unclear. This CDR3 is built from 13 residues. V was clipped by 7 bases and J by 5 bases, with 14 bases between them. The germline V gene has CDR1 SGHDN and CDR2 FVKESK.

The gene calls are TRBV5-1 and TRBJ1-1; TRBD1 is a possible D gene (5 bases). The germline V and J ends were trimmed by 0 bases and 4 bases, with 10 bases remaining between them. The germline V gene encodes CDR1 SGHRS and CDR2 YFSETQ. The CDR3 contains 14 residues. CDR3 DNA: TGCGCCAGCAGCTTGGGAGCGGGGGGCACTGAAGCTTTCTTT. This encodes CASSLGAGGTEAFF. Together with reference TRBV5-1 and TRBJ1-1, the CDR3 gives the full variable domain: KAGVTQTPRYLIKTRGQQVTLSCSPISGHRSVSWYQQTPGQGLQFLFEYFSETQRNKGNFPGRFSGRQFSNSRSEMNVSTLELGDSALYLCASSLGAGGTEAFFGQGTRLTVV.

The V gene is TRBV5-4, the J gene TRBJ1-6; D not resolved. V lost 0 bases, J lost 9 bases, and 7 bases lay in between. Germline lookup yields CDR1 SGHNT and CDR2 YYREEE (reference sequence). CDR3 length equals 13 residues. The CDR3 DNA sequence: TGTGCCAGCAGCTTGGTTGGGGTTTCACCCCTCCACTTT. Amino acids: CASSLVGVSPLHF.

The chain combines TRBV4-1 with TRBJ2-2; 7 bases are shared with TRBD1. The CDR3 runs 17 residues. Germline V CDR1 and CDR2: MGHRA, YSYEKL. Trimming removed 1 base from V and 2 bases from J; junction bases left unmatched: 7. Here the CDR3 reads CASSQVTGLGNTGELFF. CDR3 bases: TGCGCCAGCAGCCAAGTGACAGGGTTGGGAAACACCGGGGAGCTGTTTTTT.

This chain joins TRBV7-8 and TRBJ1-2; 10 positions agree with TRBD1. This CDR3 has 17 residues. Germline V gene lookup returns CDR1 SGHVS and CDR2 FQNEAQ. V lost 4 bases, J lost 4 bases, and 12 bases stayed unmatched. The CDR3 protein is CASSSNPGTGAGYGYTF. The CDR3 nucleotides read TGTGCCAGCAGCTCGAACCCCGGGACAGGGGCCGGCTATGGCTACACCTTC.

The genes are TRBV28 and TRBJ1-3; D is undetermined. The germline CDR1 and CDR2 sequences are MDHEN and SYDVKM. Trimming removed 3 bases from V and 4 bases from J, with 16 bases in between. The CDR3 length is 16 residues. CDR3 region: CASSFTLTSAGNTIYF. The CDR3 DNA follows: TGTGCCAGCAGTTTTACGTTAACCTCCGCGGGAAACACCATATATTTT.

The V and J genes are TRBV11-2 and TRBJ2-1; 7 bases are shared with TRBD2. The junction had 11 bases not matched to a gene; V was cut back by 4 bases and J by 8 bases. This CDR3 is 15 amino acids long. CDR1 and CDR2 (germline): SGHAT, FQNNGV. In DNA, the CDR3 is TGTGCCAGCAGCTCAGTCGGGGGGAGTGGCGATGAGCAGTTCTTC. Its translation is CASSSVGGSGDEQFF. The variable domain in full, with the rest retrieved from reference TRBV11-2 and TRBJ2-1, is EAGVAQSPRYKIIEKRQSVAFWCNPISGHATLYWYQQILGQGPKLLIQFQNNGVVDDSQLPKDRFSAERLKGVDSTLKIQPAKLEDSAVYLCASSSVGGSGDEQFFGPGTRLTVL.

This chain joins TRBV30 and TRBJ2-1; D gene unclear. The CDR3 runs 14 residues. The germline V gene encodes CDR1 GTSNPN and CDR2 SVGIG (reference sequence). V dropped 2 bases and J dropped 7 bases, with 15 bases sitting between them. CDR3 sequence (DNA): TGTGCCTGGAGTCCTAGGCAGGTAATTAATGAGCAGTTCTTC. Its translation is CAWSPRQVINEQFF.

The V and J genes are TRBV24-1 and TRBJ1-2; D perhaps matches TRBD1 (5 bases). The CDR3 runs 15 residues. Germline-derived CDR1 and CDR2 are KGHDR and SFDVKD. V was clipped by 7 bases and J by 6 bases, with 20 bases between them. The CDR3 sequence is CATRGLLNGIDGYTF. In DNA form, the CDR3 reads TGTGCCACCAGGGGGCTGTTGAATGGTATCGATGGCTACACCTTC.

J is TRBJ1-5 and V is TRBV28; D not resolved. The CDR3 runs to 14 residues. CDR1 and CDR2 from the germline V gene are MDHEN and SYDVKM. With 0 bases removed from V and 1 base from J, the gap between germline ends came to 4 bases. CDR3 DNA sequence: TGTGCCAGCAGTTTATGGCAGAGCAATCAGCCCCAGCATTTT. Translation gives CASSLWQSNQPQHF.

The J gene is TRBJ2-3, the V gene TRBV4-2; D is ambiguous. CDR3 size: 13 residues. The germline V gene encodes CDR1 LGHNA and CDR2 YNFKEQ. V was clipped by 4 bases and J by 5 bases, with 10 bases between them. CDR3 in DNA: TGTGCCAGCAGCCCTCAAGGGCTAGATACGCAGTATTTT. As protein: CASSPQGLDTQYF.

V gene TRBV11-3 combines with J gene TRBJ2-1, with TRBD1 identical over 9 bases. V lost 1 base and J lost 9; bases outside the gene matches: 4. CDR1 SGHNT and CDR2 YENEEA come from the germline V gene. This CDR3 comprises 14 residues. CDR3 sequence: CASSLGGQGTEQFF. The CDR3 DNA follows: TGTGCCAGCAGCTTAGGGGGACAGGGCACTGAGCAGTTCTTC.

J is TRBJ1-1 and V is TRBV12-3 or TRBV12-4; no clear D gene. This CDR3 comprises 12 residues. Trimming took 0 bases from V and 4 from J, leaving 3 bases between them. The CDR3 DNA sequence: TGTGCCAGCAGTTTAGCGGGCACTGAAGCTTTCTTT. Translating gives CASSLAGTEAFF.

This sequence joins TRBV19 and TRBJ2-7; D remains unclear. Trimming pared 3 bases from V and 5 bases from J, leaving 14 bases between. Germline V gene sequence: CDR1 LNHDA, CDR2 SQIVND (reference sequence). The CDR3 spans 14 residues. In DNA form, the CDR3 reads TGTGCCAGTAGTATTACCCCGGGCCTTAACGAGCAGTACTTC. This codes for CASSITPGLNEQYF.

The count of this clone is one. This sequence joins TRBV6-2 or TRBV6-3 and TRBJ1-2, with D perhaps matching TRBD1 (5 bases). CDR1 MNHEY and CDR2 SVGEGT come from the germline V gene. Trimming left V 5 bases short and J 1 base short, with 8 bases between. This CDR3 has 13 residues. The CDR3 is CASSPTDNYGYTF. In DNA form, the CDR3 reads TGTGCCAGCAGTCCGACAGATAACTATGGCTACACCTTC.

The chain is built from TRBV10-2 and TRBJ2-5, with D uncertain. This CDR3 has 12 residues. V lost 4 bases to trimming and J lost 5 bases, with 8 bases between them. The germline V gene has CDR1 WSHSY and CDR2 SAAADI. CDR3 amino acids: CASSASSETQYF. The CDR3 bases are TGCGCCAGCAGTGCTTCGTCTGAGACCCAGTACTTC.

This chain uses TRBV11-3 with TRBJ1-3; D not certain. Trimming took 3 bases from V and 0 from J, leaving 9 bases between them. Germline loops: CDR1 SGHNT, CDR2 YENEEA. The CDR3 totals 15 residues. DNA for the CDR3: TGTGCCAGCAGCTTCGGAGCAAGCTCTGGAAACACCATATATTTT. This translates into CASSFGASSGNTIYF.

This clone was detected only a few times. This chain links TRBV4-3 with TRBJ1-2, with D possibly TRBD1 on 6 matching bases. The V end was cut by 2 bases, the J end by 2 bases, with 12 bases between. The CDR3 consists of 15 residues. CDR1 is LGHNA, CDR2 YSLEER, per germline. CDR3 coding DNA: TGCGCCAGCAGCCAATTGGCAGGGGAAAACTATGGCTACACCTTC. Translation: CASSQLAGENYGYTF.

The chain combines TRBV4-1 with TRBJ1-5, with D maybe TRBD1 (6 bases). The V gene's germline CDR1 is MGHRA and CDR2 YSYEKL. V lost 1 base, J lost 4 bases, and 8 bases lay in between. This CDR3 spans 14 amino acids. CDR3 nucleotides: TGCGCCAGCAGCCAAGGACAGGTTAATCAGCCCCAGCATTTT. This codes for CASSQGQVNQPQHF.

The chain employs TRBV15 and TRBJ2-5; D could derive from TRBD1 or TRBD2 (5 bases each). Trimming stripped 7 bases from V and 7 bases from J, with 25 bases between. The length of the CDR3 is 16 residues. CDR1 and CDR2 (germline): LNHNV, YYDKDF (reference sequence). CDR3 DNA sequence: TGTGCCACCATCCCACCGGGGCCACTGAGAAGGGCGACCCAGTACTTC. It codes for CATIPPGPLRRATQYF. The complete variable domain, with remaining parts taken from reference TRBV15 and TRBJ2-5, reads DAMVIQNPRYQVTQFGKPVTLSCSQTLNHNVMYWYQQKSSQAPKLLFHYYDKDFNNEADTPDNFQSRRPNTSFCFLDIRSPGLGDTAMYLCATIPPGPLRRATQYFGPGTRLLVL.

The CDR3 region is CASSLGTNTGELFF. Here the CDR3 DNA reads TGTGCCAGCAGCTTAGGGACAAACACCGGGGAGCTGTTTTTT. The genes are TRBV7-2 and TRBJ2-2; TRBD1 is a possible D gene (5 bases). Trimming took off 1 base at V and 2 bases at J, with 5 bases between the two ends. Looked up from germline, CDR1 is SGHTA and CDR2 is FQGNSA. This CDR3 has 14 residues. Complete variable domain (other parts from reference TRBV7-2 and TRBJ2-2): GAGVSQSPSNKVTEKGKDVELRCDPISGHTALYWYRQSLGQGLEFLIYFQGNSAPDKSGLPSDRFSAERTGGSVSTLTIQRTQQEDSAVYLCASSLGTNTGELFFGEGSRLTVL.